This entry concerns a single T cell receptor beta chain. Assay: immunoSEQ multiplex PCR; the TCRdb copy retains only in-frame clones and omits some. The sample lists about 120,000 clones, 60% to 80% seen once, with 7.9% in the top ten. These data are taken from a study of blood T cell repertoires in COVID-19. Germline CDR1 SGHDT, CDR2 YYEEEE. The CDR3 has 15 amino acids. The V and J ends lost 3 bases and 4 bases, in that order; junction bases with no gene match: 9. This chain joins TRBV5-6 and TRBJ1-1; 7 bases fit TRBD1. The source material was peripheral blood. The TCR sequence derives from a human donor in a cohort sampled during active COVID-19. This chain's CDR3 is CASSSYRGGTTEAFF. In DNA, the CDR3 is TGTGCCAGCAGCTCCTACAGGGGTGGGACCACTGAAGCTTTCTTT.